A selection of T cell receptor beta chains follows, all from one sample in a study of cytomegalovirus exposure and HLA in healthy donors. Assay: immunoSEQ multiplex PCR; the TCRdb copy retains only in-frame clones and omits some. The sample records about 160,000 clones, under 85% being singletons. The sequenced sample was PBMCs. The receptors stem from a woman in her 30s in good health and CMV-seronegative. Both conserved end residues are part of each CDR3. D genes are given only for firm matches. Size is stated for part of the rows, as once, few or many counts, or as a class when the clone is expanded.

J gene: TRBJ1-3; D gene: -; clone size: -; V gene: TRBV7-9; CDR3 DNA: TGTGCCAGCAGCGTTAAGGGGTTCAGGTCGGGAAACACCATATATTTT; CDR3 protein: CASSVKGFRSGNTIYF
J gene: TRBJ1-1; D gene: -; clone size: -; V gene: TRBV15; CDR3 DNA: TGTGCCACCAGCTTTCAACAGTCAGCCAACACTGAAGCTTTCTTT; CDR3 protein: CATSFQQSANTEAFF
J gene: TRBJ1-1; D gene: TRBD1; clone size: -; V gene: TRBV30; CDR3 DNA: TGTGCCTGGACCCCCCCCGGGACAGTGAACACTGAAGCTTTCTTT; CDR3 protein: CAWTPPGTVNTEAFF
J gene: TRBJ1-5; D gene: -; clone size: -; V gene: TRBV27; CDR3 DNA: TGTGCCAGCAGGGCCGGGGGACGGACGAGCAATCAGCCCCAGCATTTT; CDR3 protein: CASRAGGRTSNQPQHF
J gene: TRBJ1-5; D gene: TRBD1; clone size: -; V gene: TRBV7-9; CDR3 DNA: TGTGCCAGCAGCTTAACAGGACAGGGCGGCAATCAGCCCCAGCATTTT; CDR3 protein: CASSLTGQGGNQPQHF
J gene: TRBJ1-4; D gene: TRBD1; clone size: few; V gene: TRBV5-4; CDR3 DNA: TGTGCCAGCAGCTTGGTTGGGACAGATGAAAAACTGTTTTTT; CDR3 protein: CASSLVGTDEKLFF
J gene: TRBJ1-2; D gene: -; clone size: -; V gene: TRBV6-5; CDR3 DNA: TGTGCCAGCAGTTACTCGCAGTCAGGAGGAAACTATGGCTACACCTTC; CDR3 protein: CASSYSQSGGNYGYTF
J gene: TRBJ2-4; D gene: -; clone size: -; V gene: TRBV30; CDR3 DNA: TGTGCCTGGAGTGCTTGGACAGAACTAGCCAAAAACATTCAGTACTTC; CDR3 protein: CAWSAWTELAKNIQYF
J gene: TRBJ1-2; D gene: -; clone size: -; V gene: TRBV2; CDR3 DNA: TGTGCCAGCAGTAAACAGGCAAACTATGGCTACACCTTC; CDR3 protein: CASSKQANYGYTF
J gene: TRBJ2-2; D gene: TRBD1; clone size: -; V gene: TRBV5-4; CDR3 DNA: TGTGCCAGCAGCTCGTCCGGGACAGGGGCCACCGGGGAGCTGTTTTTT; CDR3 protein: CASSSSGTGATGELFF
J gene: TRBJ1-1; D gene: TRBD1; clone size: -; V gene: TRBV10-3; CDR3 DNA: TGTGCCATCAGGGGGGTTCAGGGACAGTCGAACACTGAAGCTTTCTTT; CDR3 protein: CAIRGVQGQSNTEAFF
J gene: TRBJ1-1; D gene: -; clone size: few; V gene: TRBV7-3; CDR3 DNA: TGTGCCAGCAGCTTATACGGGGACACTGAAGCTTTCTTT; CDR3 protein: CASSLYGDTEAFF
J gene: TRBJ2-7; D gene: -; clone size: medium-sized; V gene: TRBV13; CDR3 DNA: TGTGCCAGCAGCGCAGGGGCAAGTTACGAGCAGTACTTC; CDR3 protein: CASSAGASYEQYF
J gene: TRBJ2-5; D gene: -; clone size: -; V gene: TRBV18; CDR3 DNA: TGTGCCAGCTCAGCTAGATTGGAGACCCAGTACTTC; CDR3 protein: CASSARLETQYF
J gene: TRBJ1-5; D gene: -; clone size: -; V gene: TRBV2; CDR3 DNA: TGTGCCAGCAGTGAAGCGAGAGGGTCTCAGCCCCAGCATTTT; CDR3 protein: CASSEARGSQPQHF
J gene: TRBJ2-3; D gene: TRBD2; clone size: -; V gene: TRBV5-1; CDR3 DNA: TGCGCCAGCAGCTCCTCTAGCGGGGGGGCCCGGGATACGCAGTATTTT; CDR3 protein: CASSSSSGGARDTQYF
J gene: TRBJ2-7; D gene: -; clone size: -; V gene: TRBV11-2; CDR3 DNA: TGTGCCAGCAGCTTAATCCGCAGGGCCAACGAGCAGTACTTC; CDR3 protein: CASSLIRRANEQYF
J gene: TRBJ1-1; D gene: -; clone size: -; V gene: TRBV5-1; CDR3 DNA: TGCGCCACCCGAAAAGACAGTGCTGAAGCTTTCTTT; CDR3 protein: CATRKDSAEAFF
J gene: TRBJ1-2; D gene: TRBD1; clone size: -; V gene: TRBV2; CDR3 DNA: TGTGCCAGCAGACGTTCAGGGGGCGCGGATGGCTACACCTTC; CDR3 protein: CASRRSGGADGYTF
J gene: TRBJ2-1; D gene: -; clone size: -; V gene: TRBV6-5; CDR3 DNA: TGTGCCAGCAGTTACTCGACCGCGCGGATCTACAATGAGCAGTTCTTC; CDR3 protein: CASSYSTARIYNEQFF
J gene: TRBJ2-1; D gene: -; clone size: -; V gene: TRBV7-8; CDR3 DNA: TGTGCCAGCAGCTTAGCGGTTGGAAGTGGGGCTTTAAACAATGAGCAGTTCTTC; CDR3 protein: CASSLAVGSGALNNEQFF
J gene: TRBJ2-7; D gene: -; clone size: -; V gene: TRBV6-1; CDR3 DNA: TGTGCCAGCAGCCCTGGAGGAACCTACGAGCAGTACTTC; CDR3 protein: CASSPGGTYEQYF
J gene: TRBJ2-2; D gene: -; clone size: -; V gene: TRBV5-1; CDR3 DNA: TGCGCCAGCAGCTCCTCCGGGGACACCGGGGAGCTGTTTTTT; CDR3 protein: CASSSSGDTGELFF
J gene: TRBJ2-2; D gene: TRBD1; clone size: -; V gene: TRBV15; CDR3 DNA: TGTGCCACCAGCAGACTCGGGACAGGGGGCGTAGACACCGGGGAGCTGTTTTTT; CDR3 protein: CATSRLGTGGVDTGELFF
J gene: TRBJ1-1; D gene: -; clone size: few; V gene: TRBV11-1; CDR3 DNA: TGTGCCAGCAGGGAGGAGTCGAACACTGAAGCTTTCTTT; CDR3 protein: CASREESNTEAFF
J gene: TRBJ1-5; D gene: -; clone size: -; V gene: TRBV19; CDR3 DNA: TGTGCCAGTAGTCCCCACGCGGGGCTCGGTGGCAATCAGCCCCAGCATTTT; CDR3 protein: CASSPHAGLGGNQPQHF
J gene: TRBJ2-7; D gene: TRBD2; clone size: -; V gene: TRBV13; CDR3 DNA: TGTGCCAGCAGCTTGAGGCTACTAGCGGGGGGAGCTCGCTACGAGCAGTACTTC; CDR3 protein: CASSLRLLAGGARYEQYF
J gene: TRBJ1-1; D gene: -; clone size: -; V gene: TRBV20-1; CDR3 DNA: TGCAGTGCTATACTCACTGAAGCTTTCTTT; CDR3 protein: CSAILTEAFF
J gene: TRBJ1-1; D gene: -; clone size: -; V gene: TRBV6-1; CDR3 DNA: TGTGCCAGCAGTTTATACAGGGAGTCTGAAGCTTTCTTT; CDR3 protein: CASSLYRESEAFF
J gene: TRBJ2-3; D gene: TRBD2; clone size: once; V gene: TRBV18; CDR3 DNA: TGTGCCAGCTCACCTTTAGCGGGGGCTAGCACAGATACGCAGTATTTT; CDR3 protein: CASSPLAGASTDTQYF
J gene: TRBJ1-6; D gene: TRBD1; clone size: -; V gene: TRBV5-1; CDR3 DNA: TGCGCCAGCAGCTTGGGACAGGGTGGTTCACCCCTCCACTTT; CDR3 protein: CASSLGQGGSPLHF
J gene: TRBJ2-7; D gene: -; clone size: -; V gene: TRBV4-1; CDR3 DNA: TGCGCCAGCAGCCCAAGTAAACGAGGGTCCTTAATACCCGGGAGCTCCTACGAGCAGTACTTC; CDR3 protein: CASSPSKRGSLIPGSSYEQYF
J gene: TRBJ2-7; D gene: TRBD1; clone size: -; V gene: TRBV27; CDR3 DNA: TGTGCCAGCAGTTTTACAGGGGTTTTGGACTACGAGCAGTACTTC; CDR3 protein: CASSFTGVLDYEQYF
J gene: TRBJ2-2; D gene: -; clone size: -; V gene: TRBV10-1; CDR3 DNA: TGCGCCAGCACCCGGGACACAGCGAACACCGGGGAGCTGTTTTTT; CDR3 protein: CASTRDTANTGELFF
J gene: TRBJ1-1; D gene: -; clone size: -; V gene: TRBV13; CDR3 DNA: TGTGCCAGCAGCTTAGGCCTCAGGAGGGAGAACACTGAAGCTTTCTTT; CDR3 protein: CASSLGLRRENTEAFF
J gene: TRBJ2-1; D gene: -; clone size: -; V gene: TRBV14; CDR3 DNA: TGTGCCAGCAGCCAACTAACAGGGAACTACAATGAGCAGTTCTTC; CDR3 protein: CASSQLTGNYNEQFF
J gene: TRBJ1-2; D gene: -; clone size: once; V gene: TRBV19; CDR3 DNA: TGTGCCAGTAGACTCCGGGAATCCTATGGCTACACCTTC; CDR3 protein: CASRLRESYGYTF
J gene: TRBJ2-7; D gene: TRBD1; clone size: -; V gene: TRBV5-6; CDR3 DNA: TGTGCCAGCAGCGTCCGGGACAGGGTGCCCGAGCAGTACTTC; CDR3 protein: CASSVRDRVPEQYF
J gene: TRBJ2-4; D gene: TRBD2; clone size: once; V gene: TRBV12-5; CDR3 DNA: TGTGCTACCACCTTCCGGGGGGGTAGGGTCCAGGAAGCCAAAAACATTCAGTACTTC; CDR3 protein: CATTFRGGRVQEAKNIQYF
J gene: TRBJ1-6; D gene: -; clone size: few; V gene: TRBV5-1; CDR3 DNA: TGCGCCAGCAGCAGTGGACAAGCCTATAATTCACCCCTCCACTTT; CDR3 protein: CASSSGQAYNSPLHF
J gene: TRBJ1-2; D gene: TRBD1; clone size: -; V gene: TRBV9; CDR3 DNA: TGTGCCAGCAGTCTTGGACAGGGATATGGCTACACCTTC; CDR3 protein: CASSLGQGYGYTF
J gene: TRBJ2-3; D gene: -; clone size: -; V gene: TRBV7-9; CDR3 DNA: TGTTCCAGCAGCCGGATGAGACGGGGAGTGGAAACGCAGTATTTT; CDR3 protein: CSSSRMRRGVETQYF
J gene: TRBJ2-7; D gene: -; clone size: -; V gene: TRBV29-1; CDR3 DNA: TGCAGCGTTTCCGCTACAGGGTTCGAGCAGTACTTC; CDR3 protein: CSVSATGFEQYF
J gene: TRBJ1-6; D gene: -; clone size: -; V gene: TRBV5-1; CDR3 DNA: TGCGCCAGCAGCTTGGTAGTCAATTCACCCCTCCACTTT; CDR3 protein: CASSLVVNSPLHF
J gene: TRBJ2-7; D gene: -; clone size: -; V gene: TRBV13; CDR3 DNA: TGTGCCAGCAGCTTAGGATCCGGTCTCGAGCAGTACTTC; CDR3 protein: CASSLGSGLEQYF
J gene: TRBJ2-1; D gene: TRBD2; clone size: -; V gene: TRBV5-1; CDR3 DNA: TGCGCCAGCAGCTCCACTCTAGCGGGGAATCCAAATGAGCAGTTCTTC; CDR3 protein: CASSSTLAGNPNEQFF
J gene: TRBJ1-4; D gene: -; clone size: few; V gene: TRBV28; CDR3 DNA: TGTGCCAGCAGTCCCGCGGGGGGGTATGAAAAACTGTTTTTT; CDR3 protein: CASSPAGGYEKLFF
J gene: TRBJ2-6; D gene: -; clone size: few; V gene: TRBV10-3; CDR3 DNA: TGTGCCATTCGGGCCCCCGGGGGTAGCCAGACTGGGGCCAACGTCCTGACTTTC; CDR3 protein: CAIRAPGGSQTGANVLTF
J gene: TRBJ1-2; D gene: TRBD1; clone size: -; V gene: TRBV28; CDR3 DNA: TGTGCCACCTTTGGGACAGGGGATAACTATGGCTACACCTTC; CDR3 protein: CATFGTGDNYGYTF
J gene: TRBJ2-7; D gene: TRBD2; clone size: -; V gene: TRBV6-1; CDR3 DNA: TGTGCCAGCACTCCGGGACTAGGGGAATCCTACGAGCAGTACTTC; CDR3 protein: CASTPGLGESYEQYF
J gene: TRBJ2-3; D gene: TRBD2; clone size: -; V gene: TRBV7-9; CDR3 DNA: TGTGCCAGCAGCGCCTTAGCGGGGGACACAGATACGCAGTATTTT; CDR3 protein: CASSALAGDTDTQYF
J gene: TRBJ2-2; D gene: -; clone size: -; V gene: TRBV10-3; CDR3 DNA: TGTGCCATCAATCCAACACCAAGGGGCGGGGAGCTGTTTTTT; CDR3 protein: CAINPTPRGGELFF
J gene: TRBJ2-7; D gene: TRBD2; clone size: -; V gene: TRBV18; CDR3 DNA: TGTGCCAGCTCACCACAGCGGGGGGGCTACGAGCAGTACTTC; CDR3 protein: CASSPQRGGYEQYF
J gene: TRBJ2-6; D gene: -; clone size: once; V gene: TRBV6-4; CDR3 DNA: TGTGCCAGCAGTGACTCGAAAGAATCAGGGGCTGGGGCCAACGTCCTGACTTTC; CDR3 protein: CASSDSKESGAGANVLTF
J gene: TRBJ1-2; D gene: -; clone size: -; V gene: TRBV9; CDR3 DNA: TGTGCCAGCAGCGATGACTTAAACTATGGCTACACCTTC; CDR3 protein: CASSDDLNYGYTF
J gene: TRBJ1-6; D gene: -; clone size: -; V gene: TRBV27; CDR3 DNA: TGTGCCAGCAGTTTATCACAGGGTTCACCCCTCCACTTT; CDR3 protein: CASSLSQGSPLHF
J gene: TRBJ2-1; D gene: TRBD1; clone size: few; V gene: TRBV18; CDR3 DNA: TGTGCCAGCTCACCACGGTCGGGGACAGGGGATTACAATGAGCAGTTCTTC; CDR3 protein: CASSPRSGTGDYNEQFF
J gene: TRBJ2-3; D gene: -; clone size: -; V gene: TRBV10-3; CDR3 DNA: TGTGCCATCAATGTAGCTTCCACAGATACGCAGTATTTT; CDR3 protein: CAINVASTDTQYF
J gene: TRBJ2-3; D gene: -; clone size: -; V gene: TRBV5-4; CDR3 DNA: TGTGCCAGCAGTTCCGGGTGGACTAGCACAGATACGCAGTATTTT; CDR3 protein: CASSSGWTSTDTQYF
J gene: TRBJ1-3; D gene: -; clone size: few; V gene: TRBV6-5; CDR3 DNA: TGTGCCAGCAGCCCGGGACTCATCTCTGGAAACACCATATATTTT; CDR3 protein: CASSPGLISGNTIYF